The present entry profiles one T cell receptor beta chain with its context. These data are taken from a study of control samples from healthy donors and cancer patients. The repertoire was sequenced with immunoSEQ multiplex PCR; TCRdb's copy has only in-frame clones and lacks some. The sample holds roughly 220,000 clones; about 94% are singletons and the top ten take about 1.4%. CDR3 size: 12 residues. CDR1 is SEHNR, CDR2 FQNEAQ, per germline (reference sequence). V lost 7 bases to trimming and J lost 5 bases, with 11 bases between them. The source of this sequence is a man aged 50 to 60 in good health. The chain recombines TRBV7-9 with TRBJ1-1, with D unclear. The source material was blood. The CDR3 here is CASTRGRTEAFF. The CDR3 region has the DNA TGTGCCAGCACTCGAGGGCGAACTGAAGCTTTCTTT.